Sequencing of this T cell receptor (beta chain) was carried out in a study of identical twins. This clonotype was observed a few times. The germline gives CDR1 SGHVS, CDR2 FNYEAQ. With 1 base removed from V and 4 bases from J, the gap between germline ends came to 6 bases. CDR3 length: 13 amino acids. One entry per CDR3 protein results from TCRdb running MiXCR on the 5' RACE reads. The sample has fewer than 350,000 distinct CDR3 sequences; under 9% are singletons. These data were also reused for a study on yellow fever vaccine responses in identical twins.

The source material was memory (CD45RO+) T cells sorted from blood. This TCR derives from a woman under 30 in good health. The chain is built from TRBV7-6 and TRBJ2-3, with unresolved D. Here the CDR3 DNA reads TGTGCCAGCAGCTTAGTAGTTGCAGATACGCAGTATTTT. It translates to CASSLVVADTQYF.